Following are 8 T cell receptor beta chains from one sample sequenced in a study of blood T cell repertoires in COVID-19. Sequencing was performed with immunoSEQ multiplex PCR; in TCRdb, only in-frame clones are kept and a portion is missing. The table lists tens of thousands of clones, 82% of them singletons, with about 22% in the top ten. Sequenced: peripheral blood. The receptors stem from a woman in her fifties or sixties with acute or convalescent COVID-19.

This clone came up a few times. The chain is built from TRBV27 and TRBJ1-6; the D is unclear. Trimming left V 6 bases short and J 5 bases short, with 17 bases between. Germline CDR1 is MNHEY and CDR2 is SMNVEV (reference sequence). The CDR3 length is 16 residues. CDR3 nucleotide sequence: TGTGCCAGCAGGGCGGGGAGCGCATCGGATAATTCACCCCTCCACTTT. This encodes CASRAGSASDNSPLHF.

The V call is TRBV6-5, the J call TRBJ1-6; TRBD1 is a possible D gene (5 bases). The CDR3 loop spans 14 amino acids. V was clipped by 7 bases and J by 9 bases, with 16 bases between them. CDR1 and CDR2 (germline): MNHEY, SVGAGI. The chain's CDR3 is CASTEIGVSSPLHF. CDR3 DNA sequence: TGTGCCAGCACCGAAATAGGGGTTAGTTCACCCCTCCACTTT.

V is TRBV19 and J is TRBJ2-4; 7 bases map to TRBD1. Trimming cost V 5 bases and J 8 bases; bases outside gene matches: 9. Germline CDR1 LNHDA, CDR2 SQIVND (reference sequence). This CDR3 comprises 14 residues. The CDR3 coding sequence is TGTGCCAGTAGTCTCCGGGACAGAACGGACATTCAGTACTTC. The encoded protein is CASSLRDRTDIQYF.

The J gene is TRBJ1-4, the V gene TRBV30; 10 nucleotides align to TRBD1. V dropped 3 bases and J dropped 6; count of bases not matched to a gene: 1. The germline V gene has CDR1 GTSNPN and CDR2 SVGIG (reference sequence). CDR3 length: 13 residues. The DNA for the CDR3 is TGTGCCTGGAGAGGACAGGGGGATGAAAAACTGTTTTTT. Amino acids: CAWRGQGDEKLFF.

V usage is TRBV2 and J usage is TRBJ2-3, with D possibly matching TRBD2 (5 bases). The CDR3 spans 16 residues. Germline-derived CDR1 and CDR2 are SNHLY and FYNNEI. V was cut by 7 bases and J by 6 bases, with 23 bases left in between. CDR3: CASISLGGTLRDTQYF. CDR3 DNA sequence: TGTGCCAGCATCTCTTTAGGAGGCACCTTGCGGGATACGCAGTATTTT.

The CDR3 sequence is CASSLMTGEGTDTQYF. The CDR3 coding sequence is TGTGCCAGCAGCTTAATGACGGGGGAAGGCACAGATACGCAGTATTTT. The chain carries TRBV7-2 and TRBJ2-3, with a possible D match to TRBD2 (6 bases). This CDR3 is built from 16 residues. Trimming left V 2 bases short and J 1 base short, with 13 bases between. Germline values: CDR1 SGHTA, CDR2 FQGNSA.

This clone has only one observation. The chain recombines TRBV5-1 with TRBJ2-3; perhaps TRBD2 as D (6 bases). CDR3 length equals 15 residues. The V end was cut by 2 bases, the J end by 1 base, with 11 bases between. Germline V gene sequence: CDR1 SGHRS, CDR2 YFSETQ. CDR3 protein: CASSLRASGTDTQYF. In DNA form, the CDR3 reads TGCGCCAGCAGCTTACGGGCTAGCGGCACAGATACGCAGTATTTT.

The V call is TRBV3-1 (or the pseudogene TRBV3-2), the J call TRBJ2-3; TRBD2 matches at 10 bases. Germline V lookup: CDR1 LGHDT, CDR2 YNNKEL (reference sequence). CDR3 length: 14 amino acids. The trim removed 8 bases at V and 5 bases at J, leaving 7 bases unmatched. As DNA, the CDR3 is TGTGCCAGCGGGTTTAGCGGGGGGAAAGATACGCAGTATTTT. This gives the protein CASGFSGGKDTQYF.